A selection of T cell receptor beta chains follows, all from one sample in a study of blood T cell repertoires in COVID-19. Clones were read by immunoSEQ multiplex PCR, and TCRdb kept only the in-frame ones, dropping some. The sample includes about 220,000 clones, around 82% seen only once; the top ten take about 4.8%. The sample comprised PBMCs or T cells enriched from blood (not recorded which). These receptors originate from a woman aged 45-65 years who had been exposed to COVID-19. Both conserved end residues are part of each CDR3. Fields, in order: clone size, J gene, V gene, D gene, CDR3 DNA, CDR3 protein. The D gene is left open where the match is weak. Only some rows state a clone size, as once, few, many or a class for expanded clones.

NA | TRBJ1-3 | TRBV9 | NA | TGTGCCAGCAATCAGGGGAACTCTGGAAACACCATATATTTT | CASNQGNSGNTIYF
NA | TRBJ2-3 | TRBV5-6 | NA | TGTGCCAGTCGTACTCCCCTCGATACGCAGTATTTT | CASRTPLDTQYF
NA | TRBJ1-1 | TRBV18 | NA | TGTGCCAGCTCACCACCGGTGGACAGCAACACTGAAGCTTTCTTT | CASSPPVDSNTEAFF
NA | TRBJ2-3 | TRBV29-1 | TRBD1 | TGCAGCGTTGAACGAGGGACAGGAAGCACAGATACGCAGTATTTT | CSVERGTGSTDTQYF
NA | TRBJ2-1 | TRBV5-1 | TRBD1 | TGCGCCAGCAGACCCGACAGGGGTAGCTCCTACAATGAGCAGTTCTTC | CASRPDRGSSYNEQFF
NA | TRBJ2-7 | TRBV7-9 | TRBD2 | TGTGCCAGCCGGGGACTAGCTTACGAGCAGTACTTC | CASRGLAYEQYF
NA | TRBJ1-1 | TRBV29-1 | NA | TGCAGCGTTGTGACACCCCCTCGCACGGACACTGAAGCTTTCTTT | CSVVTPPRTDTEAFF
NA | TRBJ1-1 | TRBV5-8 | NA | TGTGCCAGCAGCTGGGAGGCGAACACTGAAGCTTTCTTT | CASSWEANTEAFF
NA | TRBJ2-3 | TRBV5-1 | TRBD1 | TGCGCCAGCAGCCGGAGCCCCACAGGGGTTACTACAGATACGCAGTATTTT | CASSRSPTGVTTDTQYF
NA | TRBJ1-3 | TRBV27 | NA | TGTGCCAGCAGGTCGGGGTTCGGAAACACCATATATTTT | CASRSGFGNTIYF
NA | TRBJ1-1 | TRBV5-6 | TRBD1 | TGTGCCAGCAGCTTGCTGGCCAGGGGGAGGACTGAAGCTTTCTTT | CASSLLARGRTEAFF
NA | TRBJ2-1 | TRBV6-5 | NA | TGTGCCAGCAGTTTTAGGGTAGAGAGGGATGAGCAGTTCTTC | CASSFRVERDEQFF
few | TRBJ1-2 | TRBV3-1/TRBV3-2 | NA | TGTGCCAGCAGCCAAGTAGGCGGCTATGGCTACACCTTC | CASSQVGGYGYTF
NA | TRBJ1-5 | TRBV18 | TRBD1 | TGTGCCAGCTCACCACCTGCAGGGGGCCTCAATCAGCCCCAGCATTTT | CASSPPAGGLNQPQHF
NA | TRBJ2-1 | TRBV5-4 | NA | TGTGCCAGCCCGATGGAAGGGGGACATGAGCAGTTCTTC | CASPMEGGHEQFF
NA | TRBJ2-2 | TRBV5-1 | TRBD2 | TGCGCCAGCAGCCTAGCGGGCAACACCGGGGAGCTGTTTTTT | CASSLAGNTGELFF
NA | TRBJ2-3 | TRBV18 | TRBD1 | TGTGCCAGCTCACCGACAGGGTTGGGCACAGATACGCAGTATTTT | CASSPTGLGTDTQYF
once | TRBJ2-1 | TRBV9 | TRBD2 | TGTGCCAGCAGCGGCATGACTAGCGGGGGGTACAATGAGCAGTTCTTC | CASSGMTSGGYNEQFF
NA | TRBJ1-1 | TRBV19 | TRBD1 | TGTGCCAGTAGCAACAGGGGGGCTGAAGCTTTCTTT | CASSNRGAEAFF
NA | TRBJ1-1 | TRBV11-2 | NA | TGTGCCAGCAGCCAATTCAGGGAAGGGGACACTGAAGCTTTCTTT | CASSQFREGDTEAFF
NA | TRBJ2-7 | TRBV14 | NA | TGTGCCAGCAGCCAAGTACAATCCTACGAGCAGTACTTC | CASSQVQSYEQYF
once | TRBJ2-1 | TRBV5-1 | NA | TGCGCCAGCAGCCCATCGCCCTCGGGTGAGCAGTTCTTC | CASSPSPSGEQFF
NA | TRBJ1-1 | TRBV25-1 | TRBD1 | TGTGCCAGCAGTGAGCAGGGGGCGCGGGTCACTGAAGCTTTCTTT | CASSEQGARVTEAFF
NA | TRBJ2-2 | TRBV4-2 | TRBD2 | TGTGCCAGCAGCCAAGATAGGAGCGGGGGGGCAACCGGGGAGCTGTTTTTT | CASSQDRSGGATGELFF
NA | TRBJ1-6 | TRBV6-5 | NA | TGTGCCAGCAGTTACAGTGAGGACTATAATTCACCCCTCCACTTT | CASSYSEDYNSPLHF
NA | TRBJ1-1 | TRBV30 | NA | TGTGCCTGGAGTGTCGGCAGGAGGACTACGAGGAACACTGAAGCTTTCTTT | CAWSVGRRTTRNTEAFF
NA | TRBJ2-5 | TRBV5-1 | NA | TGCGCCAGCACCCCGGGACTGAATAAAGAGACCCAGTACTTC | CASTPGLNKETQYF
NA | TRBJ1-2 | TRBV30 | TRBD1 | TGTGCCTGGCGAACCCCAGGGGGCTCCTATGGCTACACCTTC | CAWRTPGGSYGYTF